Listed below are T cell receptor beta chains from one sample, sequenced in a study of early T cells in non-severe SARS-CoV-2 infection. TCRdb passed the 5' RACE reads through MiXCR, listing each CDR3 protein once. Among about 34,000 distinct CDR3 sequences listed, roughly 6% were seen once. Material: whole blood. The receptor source for this set is an adult who was a healthcare worker with PCR-confirmed SARS-CoV-2 infection or an uninfected control (not recorded which). Each CDR3 is given with its conserved first and last residue. The D gene is left open where the match is weak. Only part of the rows carry a size: once, few, many, or a class if the clone is expanded.

j_call,d_call,clone_size,v_call,cdr3_aa,cdr3_nt
TRBJ1-4,TRBD1,many,TRBV15,CATSRNQGATNEKLFF,TGTGCCACCAGCAGGAATCAGGGGGCAACTAATGAAAAACTGTTTTTT
TRBJ2-3,TRBD1,few,TRBV4-1,CASSPQGASTDTQYF,TGCGCCAGCAGCCCACAGGGGGCTAGCACAGATACGCAGTATTTT
TRBJ2-3,TRBD2,many,TRBV9,CASSVGTRYDTQYF,TGTGCCAGCAGCGTAGGGACTAGATACGATACGCAGTATTTT
TRBJ2-3,TRBD2,many,TRBV4-3,CASSSSGISTDTQYF,TGCGCCAGCAGTTCTAGCGGGATTAGCACAGATACGCAGTATTTT
TRBJ1-2,NA,many,TRBV12-3/TRBV12-4,CASSSPGWAEGYTF,TGTGCCAGCAGTTCCCCAGGGTGGGCCGAGGGCTACACCTTC
TRBJ1-6,TRBD1,many,TRBV11-2,CASSLGGDRPNSPLHF,TGTGCCAGCAGCTTAGGGGGGGACAGGCCTAATTCACCCCTCCACTTT
TRBJ1-2,NA,many,TRBV5-1,CASSLEAGTINYGYTF,TGCGCCAGCAGCTTGGAAGCAGGGACAATTAACTATGGCTACACCTTC
TRBJ1-5,NA,many,TRBV28,CASSLCLGGHQPQHF,TGTGCCAGCAGTTTATGCCTTGGGGGACATCAGCCCCAGCATTTT
TRBJ2-4,TRBD1,few,TRBV3-1,CASRLQGAKNIQYF,TGTGCCAGCAGACTACAGGGGGCCAAAAACATTCAGTACTTC
TRBJ1-4,NA,few,TRBV7-6,CASSKLSTNEKLFF,TGTGCCAGCAGCAAGCTATCAACTAATGAAAAACTGTTTTTT
TRBJ2-3,NA,NA,TRBV6-5,CASSYSLAIDTQYF,TGTGCCAGCAGTTACAGTCTAGCGATAGATACGCAGTATTTT
TRBJ1-1,NA,many,TRBV6-2/TRBV6-3,CASTFTGSGREAFF,TGTGCCAGCACCTTTACAGGGTCCGGGCGTGAAGCTTTCTTT
TRBJ1-1,NA,many,TRBV20-1,CSARYRGNTEAFF,TGCAGTGCTAGATATAGGGGGAACACTGAAGCTTTCTTT
TRBJ2-5,TRBD1,many,TRBV28,CASSNPGQAYQETQYF,TGTGCCAGCAGTAATCCGGGACAGGCCTACCAAGAGACCCAGTACTTC
TRBJ2-1,TRBD2,many,TRBV6-6,CASLSLAGGPREQFF,TGTGCCAGCCTATCCCTAGCGGGGGGGCCAAGGGAGCAGTTCTTC
TRBJ2-6,NA,NA,TRBV21-1,CASSKGSGSGPTSGANVLTF,TGTGCCAGCAGCAAAGGGAGTGGCTCGGGACCCACCTCTGGGGCCAACGTCCTGACTTTC
TRBJ2-5,NA,NA,TRBV12-3/TRBV12-4,CASSLGGSQETQYF,TGTGCCAGCAGTTTAGGGGGGTCCCAAGAGACCCAGTACTTC
TRBJ1-6,NA,few,TRBV2,CASSTDTSYNSPLHF,TGTGCCAGCAGTACGGACACCTCCTATAATTCACCCCTCCACTTT
TRBJ2-3,TRBD2,many,TRBV7-2,CASSGSGGGADTQYF,TGTGCCAGCAGCGGTAGCGGGGGAGGGGCAGATACGCAGTATTTT
TRBJ2-1,TRBD1,NA,TRBV12-3/TRBV12-4,CASSPGQGRGYNEQFF,TGTGCCAGCAGTCCCGGACAGGGAAGGGGCTACAATGAGCAGTTCTTC
TRBJ2-3,NA,once,TRBV7-2,CASSWDLNTQYF,TGTGCCAGCAGCTGGGACTTAAATACGCAGTATTTT
TRBJ2-1,TRBD2,many,TRBV2,CASSPLGLAGSYNEQFF,TGTGCCAGCAGTCCCCTCGGACTAGCGGGTAGCTACAATGAGCAGTTCTTC
TRBJ2-7,NA,many,TRBV5-1,CASSLGPRGLFYEQYF,TGCGCCAGCAGCTTGGGGCCCAGGGGCCTTTTCTACGAGCAGTACTTC
TRBJ1-1,NA,many,TRBV28,CASSLSGTREAFF,TGTGCCAGCAGTTTATCAGGGACTCGGGAAGCTTTCTTT
TRBJ2-7,NA,many,TRBV7-9,CASSFVRISYEQYF,TGTGCCAGCAGCTTTGTCAGGATTAGCTACGAGCAGTACTTC
TRBJ2-3,TRBD2,NA,TRBV7-9,CASSGSGGAGDTQYF,TGTGCCAGCAGCGGTAGCGGGGGGGCCGGAGATACGCAGTATTTT
TRBJ2-3,TRBD2,few,TRBV7-8,CASSPSGGSDTQYF,TGTGCCAGCAGCCCTAGCGGGGGTAGTGATACGCAGTATTTT
TRBJ2-7,NA,many,TRBV4-1,CASSQDEGLVTYEQYF,TGCGCCAGCAGCCAAGATGAAGGGTTAGTGACCTACGAGCAGTACTTC
TRBJ1-2,NA,many,TRBV20-1,CSARSGNYGYTF,TGCAGTGCTAGGAGCGGGAACTATGGCTACACCTTC
TRBJ2-7,NA,NA,TRBV28,CASSLNAYEQYF,TGTGCCAGCAGTTTAAACGCATACGAGCAGTACTTC
TRBJ2-4,NA,few,TRBV5-1,CASSLTTSKNIQYF,TGCGCCAGCAGCTTGACAACTTCCAAAAACATTCAGTACTTC
TRBJ1-5,NA,NA,TRBV6-5,CASSLQRNQPQHF,TGTGCCAGCAGTTTGCAGAGGAATCAGCCCCAGCATTTT